This T cell receptor (beta chain) was retrieved from a study of regulatory T cells in long-lasting Graves disease. Investigators prepared the TCR beta libraries by applying iRepertoire HTBI primers and Arm-PCR of CDR3 regions. TCRdb ran MiXCR on the multiplex PCR reads and lists one entry per CDR3 protein. In the table there are around 400,000 distinct CDR3 sequences, approximately 10% of which are singletons. As concerns this clonotype: With a far larger clone one base away, a read error is the likely cause.

The germline V gene encodes CDR1 MNHEY and CDR2 SVGEGT. The CDR3 is 13 residues long. V was clipped by 6 bases and J by 9 bases; unmatched bases: 7. Time point here: newly diagnosed GD, antithyroid drugs for less than 3 months. Preparation of the TCR library used RNA extracted from PBMCs. The guidelines of the American Thyroid Association were the basis for diagnosing Graves' disease. Separately, the same data were catalogued under a study of T cells in Graves' hyperthyroidism and ophthalmopathy. That paper notes: The TCR CDR3 first-round RT-PCR relied on the HTBI primer set. Most clonotypes that expanded in the thyroid above 0.001 also showed up in blood.

This material consisted of peripheral blood mononuclear cells (PBMCs), taken at new diagnosis, from a patient treated with antithyroid drugs. J is TRBJ2-2 and V is TRBV6-2 or TRBV6-3; 7 nucleotides line up with TRBD1. This receptor was identified in a woman aged 18-29 years with Graves disease. CDR3 sequence reads: CASRTGSARELFF. The CDR3 DNA follows: TGTGCCAGCAGGACAGGGTCCGCCAGGGAGCTGTTTTTT.